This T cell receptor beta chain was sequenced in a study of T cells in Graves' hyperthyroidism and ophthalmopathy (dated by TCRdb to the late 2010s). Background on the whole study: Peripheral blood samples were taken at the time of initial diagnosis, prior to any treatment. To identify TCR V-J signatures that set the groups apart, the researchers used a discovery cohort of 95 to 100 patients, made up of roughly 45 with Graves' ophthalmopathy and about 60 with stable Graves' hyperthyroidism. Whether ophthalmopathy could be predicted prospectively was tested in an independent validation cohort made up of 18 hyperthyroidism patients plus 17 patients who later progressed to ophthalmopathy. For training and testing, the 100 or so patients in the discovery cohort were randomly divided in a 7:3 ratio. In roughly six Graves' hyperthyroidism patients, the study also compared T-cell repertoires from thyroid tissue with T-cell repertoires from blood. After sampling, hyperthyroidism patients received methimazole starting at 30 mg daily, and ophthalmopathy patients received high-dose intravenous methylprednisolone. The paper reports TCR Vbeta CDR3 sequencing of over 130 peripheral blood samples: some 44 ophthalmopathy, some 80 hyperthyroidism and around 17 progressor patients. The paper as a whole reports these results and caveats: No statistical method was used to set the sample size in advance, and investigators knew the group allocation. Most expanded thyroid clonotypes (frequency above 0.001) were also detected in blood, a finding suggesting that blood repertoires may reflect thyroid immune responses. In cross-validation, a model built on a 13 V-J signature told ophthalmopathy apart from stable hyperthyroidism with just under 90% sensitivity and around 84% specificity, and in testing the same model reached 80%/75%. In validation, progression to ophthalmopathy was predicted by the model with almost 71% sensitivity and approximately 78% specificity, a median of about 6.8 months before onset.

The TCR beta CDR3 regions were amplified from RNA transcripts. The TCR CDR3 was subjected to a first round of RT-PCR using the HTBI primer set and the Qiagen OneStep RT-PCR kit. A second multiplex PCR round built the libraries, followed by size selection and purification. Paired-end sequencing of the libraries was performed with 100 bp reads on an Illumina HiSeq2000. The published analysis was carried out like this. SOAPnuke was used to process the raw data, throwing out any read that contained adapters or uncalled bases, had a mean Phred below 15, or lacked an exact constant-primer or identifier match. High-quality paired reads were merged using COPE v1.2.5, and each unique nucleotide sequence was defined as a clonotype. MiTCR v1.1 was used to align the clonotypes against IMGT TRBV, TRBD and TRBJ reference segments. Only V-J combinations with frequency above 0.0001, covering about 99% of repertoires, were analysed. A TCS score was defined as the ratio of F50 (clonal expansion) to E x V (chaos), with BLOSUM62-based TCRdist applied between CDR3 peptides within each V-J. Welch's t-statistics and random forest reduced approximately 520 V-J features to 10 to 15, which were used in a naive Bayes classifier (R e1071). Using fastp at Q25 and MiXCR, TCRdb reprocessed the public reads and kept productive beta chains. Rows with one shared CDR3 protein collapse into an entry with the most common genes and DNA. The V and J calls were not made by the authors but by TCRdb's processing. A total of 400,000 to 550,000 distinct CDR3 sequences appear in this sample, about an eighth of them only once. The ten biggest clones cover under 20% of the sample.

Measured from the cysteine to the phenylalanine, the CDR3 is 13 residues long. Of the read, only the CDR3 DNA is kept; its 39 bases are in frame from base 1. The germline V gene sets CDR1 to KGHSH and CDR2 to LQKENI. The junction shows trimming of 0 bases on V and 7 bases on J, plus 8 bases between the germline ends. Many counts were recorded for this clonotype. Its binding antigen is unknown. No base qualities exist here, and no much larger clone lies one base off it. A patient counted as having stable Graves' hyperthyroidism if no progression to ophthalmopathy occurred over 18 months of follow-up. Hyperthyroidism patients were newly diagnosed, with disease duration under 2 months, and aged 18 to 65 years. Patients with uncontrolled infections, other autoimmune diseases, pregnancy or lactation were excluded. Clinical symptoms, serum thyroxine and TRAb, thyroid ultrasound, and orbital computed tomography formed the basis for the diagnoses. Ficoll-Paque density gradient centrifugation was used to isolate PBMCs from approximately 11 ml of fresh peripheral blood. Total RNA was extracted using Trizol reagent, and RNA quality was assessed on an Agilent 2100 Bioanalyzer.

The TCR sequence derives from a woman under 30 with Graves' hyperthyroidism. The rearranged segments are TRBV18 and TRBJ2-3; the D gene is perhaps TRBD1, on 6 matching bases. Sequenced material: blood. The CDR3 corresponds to CASSPPDRYTQYF. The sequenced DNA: TGTGCCAGCTCACCACCAGACAGGTATACGCAGTATTTT.